This T cell receptor beta chain comes out of a study of low-dose radiotherapy and immunotherapy resistance in tumors (dated by TCRdb to 2021 to 2024). At the level of the whole study: In Cohort 1, each fraction delivered 0.5 Gy every 2 weeks, and the prescribed total PTV dose was 6.5 Gy. Intravenous cyclophosphamide at 200 mg/m2 was administered every two weeks, one day ahead of each radiation and immunotherapy administration. Eight patients were included in the translational analysis: three from the first dose cohort and the first five from the second dose cohort. In Cohort 2, 1 Gy per fraction was delivered every two weeks, for a total of 13 Gy over 26 weeks. Nivolumab and ipilimumab were both given intravenously, with nivolumab at a 240 mg flat dose every two weeks and ipilimumab at 1 mg/kg every six weeks. Randomization of trial participants into treatment groups was not performed. Patients took aspirin 300 mg orally once daily for four cycles, starting on cycle 1 day 1.

The trim is 5 bases for V and 3 bases for J, with a gap of 17 bases between the germline ends. According to the germline V gene (reference sequence), CDR1 reads SEHNR and CDR2 reads FQNEAQ. Inclusive of the bounding cysteine and phenylalanine, the CDR3 is 15 residues long. The kept DNA is CDR3 alone, 45 bases in frame from the first base. The label giving this sample's time point can be read as: before trial treatment. Donors were enrolled in RACIN, a single-arm phase I dose-escalation trial in which nivolumab, ipilimumab, aspirin, low-dose cyclophosphamide and low-dose radiotherapy were combined. Eligible patients had advanced, TIL-negative solid tumors. This clonotype appeared a single time. Its antigen is still unknown. No much larger clone is present one base from it, and per-base qualities are unavailable. One read provides weak support. TCRdb lists the instrument as Illumina HiSeq 2500. First-strand cDNA was synthesized with Superscript III and a set of TRAV- and TRBV-specific primers, covering both TCRalpha and TCRbeta chains. TCRs were amplified for about 20 PCR cycles with Phusion, using a constant-region primer paired with the adapter attached to the V primers. Isolated mRNA was amplified with the MessageAmp II aRNA Amplification Kit, using an approximately 17-hour in vitro transcription at 37°C. The Dynabeads mRNA DIRECT Purification Kit was used to isolate mRNA for TCR sequencing. Indexed Illumina adapters were added in a second Phusion PCR of 20 to 30 cycles, after which AMPure XP beads were used to purify the products. On the study's bioinformatics: Using custom Perl scripts, TCR sequences that encoded the same protein were pooled, out-of-frame sequences were dropped, and the abundance of each clonotype was calculated. Any TCR sequence supported by only a single read was excluded from analysis. Repertoire metrics included Shannon entropy, Gini index, clonality, richness, and frequency of TCRs shared between repertoires. The public reads were quality trimmed at Q25 with fastp and then assembled into clones with MiXCR by TCRdb, keeping productive beta chains. When rows share a CDR3 protein, they turn into one entry using the most common DNA and genes. The V and J calls come from TCRdb's annotation, not from the publication. This sample lists about 60,000 distinct CDR3 sequences; approximately 25% were detected once. Around 5.7% of the sample rests with the top ten.

The specimen was PBMCs, collected before treatment. The chain is made from TRBV7-9 and TRBJ2-7, and possibly TRBD2, on 6 matching bases. The origin of this receptor is a male donor with prostate cancer. The DNA sequence follows: TGTGCCAGCAGCAGCCTGAGCGGGTACAACTACGAGCAGTACTTC. Translation gives CASSSLSGYNYEQYF.